The 27 T cell receptor beta chains presented below share a single source sample, sequenced in a study of T cells in Graves' hyperthyroidism and ophthalmopathy. The investigators amplified TCR beta CDR3 regions from RNA transcripts. When the TCR CDR3 underwent first-round RT-PCR, the HTBI primer set was used. TCRdb reanalysed the multiplex PCR reads using MiXCR and keeps one entry per CDR3 protein. The repertoire holds hundreds of thousands of distinct CDR3 sequences, around 21% seen once, with under 35% in the top ten. The material sequenced was blood. The receptors shown here come from a man aged 25 to 40 with Graves' ophthalmopathy.

The chain carries TRBV6-2 or TRBV6-3 and TRBJ2-3; TRBD1 is a possible D gene (5 bases). CDR3 length: 16 residues. The V gene lost 7 bases and the J gene lost 1 base, with 18 bases spanning the gap. Germline-derived CDR1 and CDR2 are MNHEY and SVGEGT. CDR3: CASTQRGGDGTDTQYF. In nucleotides, the CDR3 is TGTGCCAGCACCCAAAGGGGCGGTGATGGCACAGATACGCAGTATTTT.

The chain has TRBV28 and TRBJ1-2; TRBD1 is a possible D gene (5 bases). CDR1 is MDHEN and CDR2 is SYDVKM in the germline V gene. V was trimmed by 1 base and J by 4 bases, leaving 13 bases between them. This CDR3 contains 15 residues. The CDR3 loop reads CASSLLAGVGYGYTF. The CDR3 nucleotides read TGTGCCAGCAGTTTATTGGCGGGGGTGGGCTATGGCTACACCTTC.

Many counts were recorded for this clonotype. V gene TRBV7-3 combines with J gene TRBJ2-2; 10 nucleotides agree with TRBD2. The CDR3 is made up of 15 amino acids. V lost 3 bases to trimming and J lost 4 bases; unmatched junction nucleotides: 2. Germline V gene sequence: CDR1 SGHTA, CDR2 FQGTGA. DNA of the CDR3: TGTGCCAGCAGCTTGGTAGCGGGAGGCACCGGGGAGCTGTTTTTT. Translation: CASSLVAGGTGELFF.

On this clonotype: This may be a read error, as it is one base from a much larger clone. This chain joins TRBV7-2 and TRBJ2-7; 13 positions match TRBD2. This CDR3 is built from 15 residues. Germline CDR1 reads SGHTA; CDR2 reads FQGNSA. The CDR3 bases are TGTGCCAGCAGCTCCTGGACTAGCGGGGGTTACGAGCAGTGCTTC. Translating it yields CASSSWTSGGYEQCF. Full variable domain (outside the CDR3, taken from reference TRBV7-2 and TRBJ2-7): GAGVSQSPSNKVTEKGKDVELRCDPISGHTALYWYRQSLGQGLEFLIYFQGNSAPDKSGLPSDRFSAERTGGSVSTLTIQRTQQEDSAVYLCASSSWTSGGYEQCFGPGTRLTVT.

This chain uses TRBV10-3 with TRBJ1-5; a weak D match, TRBD1 (5 bases). This CDR3 contains 15 residues. V lost 2 bases to trimming and J lost 7 bases, with 15 bases between them. The germline V gene has CDR1 ENHRY and CDR2 SYGVKD. As DNA, the CDR3 is TGTGCCATCAGTGAGGAGGCCGGGCGGGGCCAGCCCCAGCATTTT. Translating it yields CAISEEAGRGQPQHF.

This clonotype was picked up a small number of times. This chain links TRBV12-3 or TRBV12-4 with TRBJ2-2, with D maybe TRBD1 (5 bases). Between the trimmed V and J ends, which lost 6 bases and 8 bases, there was a span of 10 bases. The CDR3 contains 12 residues. The CDR3 nucleotides are TGTGCCAGCAGCGCCAGGGTTGGGGAGCTGTTTTTT. It is translated as CASSARVGELFF.

To note about this clonotype: A read error may be the cause here, since a much bigger clone is one base away. The chain uses TRBV7-2 and TRBJ2-1, with 8 bases lining up with TRBD2. CDR1 is SGHTA, CDR2 FQGNSA, per germline. V was pared by 11 bases and J by 0 bases, with 12 bases of the junction left unmatched. The CDR3 is made up of 16 amino acids. In nucleotides, the CDR3 is TGTGCCGGCACCGGGACTGGGACTAGCTCCTACAATGAGCAGTTCTTC. Translation gives CAGTGTGTSSYNEQFF.

This clonotype was found many times. The chain is built from TRBV7-2 and TRBJ2-7; tentatively, D is TRBD1 or TRBD2 (6 bases each). V lost 5 bases and J lost 7, with 15 bases in between. This CDR3 has 13 residues. Germline assignment: CDR1 SGHTA and CDR2 FQGNSA. CDR3 residues: CASSPNQGREQYF. CDR3 nucleotide sequence: TGTGCCAGCAGCCCGAACCAGGGGAGGGAGCAGTACTTC. Using reference TRBV7-2 and TRBJ2-7 for the parts outside the CDR3, the full variable domain is GAGVSQSPSNKVTEKGKDVELRCDPISGHTALYWYRQSLGQGLEFLIYFQGNSAPDKSGLPSDRFSAERTGGSVSTLTIQRTQQEDSAVYLCASSPNQGREQYFGPGTRLTVT.

There are a few counts of this clonotype. This chain links TRBV5-1 with TRBJ2-5, with 9 bases lining up with TRBD2. This CDR3 region has 16 residues. With 5 bases clipped from V and 2 bases from J, the junction kept 10 bases outside the gene matches. Germline V gene data show CDR1 as SGHRS and CDR2 as YFSETQ. CDR3 nucleotide sequence: TGCGCCAGCAGACTAACTTATACTAGCGGGCAAGAGACCCAGTACTTC. Protein: CASRLTYTSGQETQYF. Full variable domain (missing parts from reference TRBV5-1 and TRBJ2-5): KAGVTQTPRYLIKTRGQQVTLSCSPISGHRSVSWYQQTPGQGLQFLFEYFSETQRNKGNFPGRFSGRQFSNSRSEMNVSTLELGDSALYLCASRLTYTSGQETQYFGPGTRLLVL.

This clonotype was counted a few times. This sequence joins TRBV3-1 and TRBJ1-1, with D possibly TRBD1 on 5 matching bases. The germline V gene encodes CDR1 LGHDT and CDR2 YNNKEL (reference sequence). The CDR3 has 15 residues. Trimming took 1 base from V and 0 from J, leaving 9 bases between them. CDR3 in amino acids: CASSQGQTLNTEAFF. CDR3 sequence (DNA): TGTGCCAGCAGCCAAGGACAGACTTTGAACACTGAAGCTTTCTTT.

In this sample, this clonotype turned up a few times. The chain employs TRBV28 and TRBJ2-3; possible D gene TRBD2, 6 bases. V was shortened by 3 bases and J by 1 base, with 14 bases between the two germline ends. This CDR3 contains 16 residues. CDR1 is MDHEN and CDR2 is SYDVKM in the germline V gene. The CDR3 region is CASSFERAGGTDTQYF. CDR3 nucleotides: TGTGCCAGCAGTTTCGAGCGGGCAGGAGGCACAGATACGCAGTATTTT.

On this clonotype: A much bigger clone sits one base away, suggesting this may be a read error. The genes are TRBV28 and TRBJ2-7; D unresolved. The germline V and J ends were trimmed by 7 bases and 4 bases, with 14 bases remaining between them. Germline CDR1 reads MDHEN; CDR2 reads SYDVKM. This CDR3 has 13 amino acids. CDR3: CASMRPGAYEQYF. CDR3 DNA sequence: TGTGCCAGCATGCGGCCAGGAGCATACGAGCAGTACTTC.

This clonotype has a count of ten or more. The V and J genes are TRBV3-1 and TRBJ1-1; D is perhaps TRBD1 (5 bases). With 3 bases removed from V and 5 bases from J, the gap between germline ends came to 13 bases. Germline V CDR1 and CDR2: LGHDT, YNNKEL (reference sequence). The CDR3 extends over 14 amino acids. The CDR3 DNA sequence: TGTGCCAGCAGCCACGCCGCAGGGAGGACTGAAGCTTTCTTT. Protein: CASSHAAGRTEAFF.

The chain joins TRBV7-9 to TRBJ2-2; D remains ambiguous. V shed 0 bases and J shed 2 bases, with 10 bases lying between them. The CDR3 extends over 16 amino acids. CDR1 and CDR2 from the germline V gene are SEHNR and FQNEAQ (reference sequence). The CDR3 is CASSLARTENTGELFF. The CDR3 region has the DNA TGTGCCAGCAGCTTAGCCCGGACCGAAAACACCGGGGAGCTGTTTTTT.

This clonotype was detected ten times or more. The chain joins TRBV12-3 or TRBV12-4 to TRBJ1-1; no clear D gene. The CDR3 covers 15 residues. The ends were cut back, 5 bases at V and 0 bases at J, with 13 bases in the middle. The CDR3 DNA sequence: TGTGCCAGCAGTCAAAACCCTCAGGTGAACACTGAAGCTTTCTTT. Protein: CASSQNPQVNTEAFF.

This clonotype occurred a few times. The chain uses TRBV27 and TRBJ2-1, with 8 bases identical to TRBD2. CDR1 MNHEY and CDR2 SMNVEV come from the germline V gene (reference sequence). The CDR3 has 13 amino acids. V dropped 6 bases and J dropped 8; count of bases not matched to a gene: 6. The CDR3 loop reads CASRAGDAYEQFF. The CDR3 DNA reads TGTGCCAGCAGAGCGGGAGATGCGTATGAGCAGTTCTTC.

The chain employs TRBV28 and TRBJ1-5; D remains unclear. CDR3 length: 14 amino acids. Germline V gene data show CDR1 as MDHEN and CDR2 as SYDVKM. With 0 bases removed from V and 5 bases from J, the gap between germline ends came to 8 bases. The CDR3 sequence: CASSLWEQYQPQHF. The CDR3 DNA follows: TGTGCCAGCAGTTTATGGGAGCAATATCAGCCCCAGCATTTT.

This clonotype was detected many times. The chain uses TRBV3-1 and TRBJ1-3; TRBD1 aligns across 10 bases. V was clipped by 2 bases and J by 5 bases; unmatched bases: 6. This CDR3 contains 16 residues. CDR1 is LGHDT and CDR2 is YNNKEL in the germline V gene (reference sequence). CDR3 in DNA: TGTGCCAGCAGCCAAACGGGACAGGGGTTAAGAAACACCATATATTTT. It yields the protein CASSQTGQGLRNTIYF. Supplemented by reference TRBV3-1 and TRBJ1-3, the full variable domain reads DTAVSQTPKYLVTQMGNDKSIKCEQNLGHDTMYWYKQDSKKFLKIMFSYNNKELIINETVPNRFSPKSPDKAHLNLHINSLELGDSAVYFCASSQTGQGLRNTIYFGEGSWLTVV.

There are many counts of this clonotype. The gene calls are TRBV30 and TRBJ2-3; no clear D. The CDR3 is made up of 13 amino acids. The V and J ends lost 1 base and 2 bases respectively, with 7 bases between them. From germline, CDR1 is GTSNPN and CDR2 SVGIG (reference sequence). CDR3 loop: CAWSDGTTDTQYF. In DNA, the CDR3 is TGTGCCTGGAGTGACGGAACCACAGATACGCAGTATTTT.

Only a few counts were recorded for this clonotype. The rearrangement uses TRBV24-1 and TRBJ2-1, with D uncertain. Trimming took 1 base from V and 9 from J, leaving 15 bases between them. The CDR3 extends over 15 amino acids. The germline gives CDR1 KGHDR, CDR2 SFDVKD. The CDR3 DNA sequence: TGTGCCACCAGTGATTTTACAAGGGCCCGACCTGAGCAGTTCTTC. As protein: CATSDFTRARPEQFF.

This rearrangement joins TRBV5-1 to TRBJ2-3, with 9 bases identical to TRBD2. Germline V CDR1 and CDR2: SGHRS, YFSETQ. V shed 0 bases and J 5 bases; nucleotides not matched to a gene: 4. The CDR3 covers 15 residues. The CDR3 region is CASSLGGRVEDTQYF. For the CDR3, the DNA is TGCGCCAGCAGCTTGGGCGGGAGGGTCGAAGATACGCAGTATTTT. Full variable domain (rest looked up from reference TRBV5-1 and TRBJ2-3): KAGVTQTPRYLIKTRGQQVTLSCSPISGHRSVSWYQQTPGQGLQFLFEYFSETQRNKGNFPGRFSGRQFSNSRSEMNVSTLELGDSALYLCASSLGGRVEDTQYFGPGTRLTVL.

This chain links TRBV20-1 with TRBJ2-1; no reliable D call. CDR1 and CDR2 (germline): DFQATT, SNEGSKA (reference sequence). CDR3 length equals 14 residues. V dropped 2 bases and J dropped 1 base, with 9 bases sitting between them. CDR3: CSARRLASYNEQFF. The CDR3 region has the DNA TGCAGTGCTAGACGCCTTGCTTCCTACAATGAGCAGTTCTTC.

Many counts were recorded for this clonotype. The junction departs from germline at one end; a sequencing error may be responsible. The gene calls are TRBV5-1 and TRBJ1-5, with D possibly matching TRBD1 (5 bases). The CDR3 has 13 residues. Per the germline V gene, CDR1 is SGHRS and CDR2 is YFSETQ. CDR3 nucleotide sequence: TGTGCCAGCAGTCGGGACAGCAATCAGCCCCAGCATTTT. Residues: CASSRDSNQPQHF. Filled out from reference TRBV5-1 and TRBJ1-5, the complete variable domain reads KAGVTQTPRYLIKTRGQQVTLSCSPISGHRSVSWYQQTPGQGLQFLFEYFSETQRNKGNFPGRFSGRQFSNSRSEMNVSTLELGDSALYLCASSRDSNQPQHFGDGTRLSIL.

The rearrangement links TRBV7-9 to TRBJ2-4, with D possibly being TRBD1 (5 bases). The germline V gene encodes CDR1 SEHNR and CDR2 FQNEAQ (reference sequence). V was trimmed by 1 base and J by 8 bases, leaving 15 bases between them. The CDR3 consists of 15 residues. Here the CDR3 DNA reads TGTGCCAGCAGCTTAGGTCGAACAGGTCAGGACATTCAGTACTTC. It is translated as CASSLGRTGQDIQYF.

This clonotype was seen ten or more times. This chain connects TRBV2 to TRBJ2-1; 9 nucleotides line up with TRBD2. This CDR3 region has 15 residues. CDR1 and CDR2 (germline): SNHLY, FYNNEI. The trim removed 7 bases at V and 8 bases at J, leaving 12 bases unmatched. The CDR3 is CASNQAGGDWDEQFF. DNA of the CDR3: TGTGCCAGCAACCAAGCGGGGGGAGATTGGGATGAGCAGTTCTTC.

This clonotype came up many times. The rearrangement links TRBV2 to TRBJ2-2; 16 bases line up with TRBD2. V lost 6 bases, J lost 2 bases, and 6 bases stayed unmatched. The CDR3 sequence is 18 residues long. From germline, CDR1 is SNHLY and CDR2 FYNNEI. CDR3 in DNA: TGTGCCAGCAGAGGGACTAGCGGGAGGGCCCCTAACACCGGGGAGCTGTTTTTT. Protein: CASRGTSGRAPNTGELFF.

The genes are TRBV7-2 and TRBJ2-2, with a weak D call TRBD2 (7 bases). The CDR3 spans 14 residues. V was pared by 0 bases and J by 8 bases, with 10 bases between. Germline CDR1 reads SGHTA; CDR2 reads FQGNSA. This CDR3 reads CASSLARGGGELFF. In DNA form, the CDR3 reads TGTGCCAGCAGCTTAGCGAGGGGGGGAGGGGAGCTGTTTTTT.